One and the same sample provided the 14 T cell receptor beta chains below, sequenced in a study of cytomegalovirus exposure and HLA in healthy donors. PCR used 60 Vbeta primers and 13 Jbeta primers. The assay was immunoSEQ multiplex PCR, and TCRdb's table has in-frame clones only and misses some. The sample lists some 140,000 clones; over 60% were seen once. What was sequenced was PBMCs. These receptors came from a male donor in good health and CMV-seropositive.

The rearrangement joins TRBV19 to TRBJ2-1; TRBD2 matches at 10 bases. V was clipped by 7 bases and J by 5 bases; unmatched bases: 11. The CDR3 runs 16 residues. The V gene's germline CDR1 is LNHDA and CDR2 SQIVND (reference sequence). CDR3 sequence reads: CASTTSGGAGNNEQFF. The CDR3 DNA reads TGTGCCAGTACGACCAGCGGGGGGGCGGGCAACAATGAGCAGTTCTTC.

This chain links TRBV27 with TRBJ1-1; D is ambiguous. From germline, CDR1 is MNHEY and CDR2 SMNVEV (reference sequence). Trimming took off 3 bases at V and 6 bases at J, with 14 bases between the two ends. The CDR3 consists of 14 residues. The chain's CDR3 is CASSLFGEASEAFF. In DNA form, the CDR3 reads TGTGCCAGCAGTTTGTTTGGGGAGGCGTCTGAAGCTTTCTTT.

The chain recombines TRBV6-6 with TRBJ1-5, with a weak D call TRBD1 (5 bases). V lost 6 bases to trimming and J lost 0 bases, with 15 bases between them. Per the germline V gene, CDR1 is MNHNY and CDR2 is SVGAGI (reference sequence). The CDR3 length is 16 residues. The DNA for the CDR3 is TGTGCCAGCAGCCCCAGACAGAGCAATAGCAATCAGCCCCAGCATTTT. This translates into CASSPRQSNSNQPQHF.

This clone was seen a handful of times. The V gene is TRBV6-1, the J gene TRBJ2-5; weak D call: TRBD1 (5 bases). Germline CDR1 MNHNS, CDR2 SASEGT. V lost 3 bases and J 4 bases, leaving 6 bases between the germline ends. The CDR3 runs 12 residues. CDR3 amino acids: CASSDRVETQYF. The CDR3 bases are TGTGCCAGCAGTGACAGGGTAGAGACCCAGTACTTC.

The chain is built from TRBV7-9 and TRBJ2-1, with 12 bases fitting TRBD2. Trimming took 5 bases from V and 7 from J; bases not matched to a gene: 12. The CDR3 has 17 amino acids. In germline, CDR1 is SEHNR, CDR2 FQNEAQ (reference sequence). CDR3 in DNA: TGTGCCAGCAGCCTGATTCCCGGACTAGCGGGACGGAATGAGCAGTTCTTC. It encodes CASSLIPGLAGRNEQFF.

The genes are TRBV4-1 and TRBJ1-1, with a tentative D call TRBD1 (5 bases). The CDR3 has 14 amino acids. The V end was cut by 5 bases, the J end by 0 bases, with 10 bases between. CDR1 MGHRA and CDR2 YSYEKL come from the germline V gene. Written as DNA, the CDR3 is TGCGCCAGCAGCACAAGACAGATGAACACTGAAGCTTTCTTT. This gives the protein CASSTRQMNTEAFF.

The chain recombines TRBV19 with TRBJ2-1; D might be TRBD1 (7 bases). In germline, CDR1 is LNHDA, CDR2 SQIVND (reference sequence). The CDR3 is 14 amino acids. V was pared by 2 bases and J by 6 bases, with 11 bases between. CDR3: CASSIQGGPNEQFF. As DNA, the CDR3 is TGTGCCAGTAGTATACAGGGGGGCCCCAATGAGCAGTTCTTC.

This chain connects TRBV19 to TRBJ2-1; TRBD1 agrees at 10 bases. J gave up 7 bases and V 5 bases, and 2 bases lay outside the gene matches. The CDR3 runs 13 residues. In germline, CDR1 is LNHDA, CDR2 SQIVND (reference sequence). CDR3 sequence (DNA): TGTGCCAGTAGTCCGGGACAGGGGAATGAGCAGTTCTTC. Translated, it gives CASSPGQGNEQFF.

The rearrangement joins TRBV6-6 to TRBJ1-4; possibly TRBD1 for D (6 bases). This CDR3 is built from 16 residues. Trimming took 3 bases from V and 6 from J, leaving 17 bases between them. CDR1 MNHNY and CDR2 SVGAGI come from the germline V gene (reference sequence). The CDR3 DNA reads TGTGCCAGCAGTTATCCCCAGGCAGGGGCTCATGAAAAACTGTTTTTT. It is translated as CASSYPQAGAHEKLFF.

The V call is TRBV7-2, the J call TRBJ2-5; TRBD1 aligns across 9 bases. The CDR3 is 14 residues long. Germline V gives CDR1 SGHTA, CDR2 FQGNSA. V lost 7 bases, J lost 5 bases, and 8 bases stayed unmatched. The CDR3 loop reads CASTKDRGWETQYF. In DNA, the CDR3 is TGTGCCAGCACCAAAGACAGGGGGTGGGAGACCCAGTACTTC.

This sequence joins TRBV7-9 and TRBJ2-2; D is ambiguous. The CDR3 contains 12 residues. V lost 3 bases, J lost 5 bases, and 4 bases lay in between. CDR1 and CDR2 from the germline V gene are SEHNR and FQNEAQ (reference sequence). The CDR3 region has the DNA TGTGCCAGCAGCTTTTCTACCGGGGAGCTGTTTTTT. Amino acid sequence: CASSFSTGELFF.

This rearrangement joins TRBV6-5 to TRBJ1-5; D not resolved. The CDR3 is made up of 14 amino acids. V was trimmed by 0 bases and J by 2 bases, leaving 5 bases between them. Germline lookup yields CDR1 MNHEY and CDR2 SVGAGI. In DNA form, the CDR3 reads TGTGCCAGCAGTTACTCGAGGGGCAATCAGCCCCAGCATTTT. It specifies CASSYSRGNQPQHF.

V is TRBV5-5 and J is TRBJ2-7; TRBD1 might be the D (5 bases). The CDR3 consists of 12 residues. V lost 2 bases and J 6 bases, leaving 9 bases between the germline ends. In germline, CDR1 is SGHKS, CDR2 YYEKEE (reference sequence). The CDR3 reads CASSFYQGEQYF. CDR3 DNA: TGTGCCAGCAGCTTTTACCAGGGCGAGCAGTACTTC.

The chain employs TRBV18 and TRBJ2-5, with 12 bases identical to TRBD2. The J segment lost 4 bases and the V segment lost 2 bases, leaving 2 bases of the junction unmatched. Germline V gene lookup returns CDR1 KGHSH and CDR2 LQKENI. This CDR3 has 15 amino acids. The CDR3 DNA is TGTGCCAGCTCACCAAGGACTAGCGGGACAGAGACCCAGTACTTC. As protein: CASSPRTSGTETQYF.